One sample yielded the 21 T cell receptor beta chains listed below, sequenced in a study of T cell repertoires in cytomegalovirus infection. TCRdb independently ran MiXCR on the reads; one entry per CDR3 protein. The sample consists of about 830,000 distinct CDR3 sequences, about 33% of them appearing once. Which antigens these TCRs recognize remains unknown. Sequencing was performed on cultured CD8+ T cells from PBMCs, taken from culture after CMV antigen stimulation. All receptors come from a human donor in good health (CMV status not recorded). Some clones in this sample may be carry-over from other donors' samples.

The J gene is TRBJ1-2, the V gene TRBV14, with 7 bases lining up with TRBD1. Trimming at V came to 4 bases and at J to 8 bases, leaving 10 bases not matched to a gene. The length of the CDR3 is 14 residues. Germline CDR1 and CDR2: SGHDN and FVKESK. DNA for the CDR3: TGTGCCAGCAGCCCCGGGACAGCCTTTCTCGGCTACACCTTC. It is translated as CASSPGTAFLGYTF.

The J gene is TRBJ1-5, the V gene TRBV28, with 7 positions matching TRBD1. This CDR3 is built from 14 residues. Germline V lookup: CDR1 MDHEN, CDR2 SYDVKM. J lost 5 bases, V lost 4 bases, and 5 bases had no gene match. CDR3 nucleotides: TGTGCCAGCAGTTACGGAGGGGGCCATCAGCCCCAGCATTTT. Encoded protein: CASSYGGGHQPQHF.

Points on this clonotype: A single base separates this from a much larger clone, so it may be a read error. J is TRBJ2-1 and V is TRBV7-9; 7 bases match TRBD1. The CDR3 totals 14 residues. Germline values: CDR1 SEHNR, CDR2 FQNEAQ (reference sequence). J was trimmed by 6 bases and V by 5 bases; bases with no gene match: 7. The CDR3 nucleotides read TGTGCCAGCAGCCCCGGGACAGCGGTCAATGAGCAGTTCTTC. Amino acids: CASSPGTAVNEQFF.

This clonotype was observed many times. The V and J genes are TRBV6-1 and TRBJ2-7; D remains unclear. This CDR3 comprises 15 residues. The germline gives CDR1 MNHNS, CDR2 SASEGT. V lost 1 base, J lost 4 bases, and 14 bases lay in between. This chain's CDR3 is CASSEEAGRSYEQYF. In DNA, the CDR3 is TGTGCCAGCAGTGAAGAGGCAGGTCGATCGTACGAGCAGTACTTC.

The V gene is TRBV29-1, the J gene TRBJ1-2; 7 bases are shared with TRBD1. Per germline, CDR1 SQVTM and CDR2 ANQGSEA. V dropped 6 bases and J dropped 8; count of bases not matched to a gene: 12. The CDR3 extends over 13 amino acids. The CDR3 DNA reads TGCAGCGTCGTAACGGAGGGGGCGAGGGGCTACACCTTC. Residues: CSVVTEGARGYTF.

For this clonotype: An end of the junction does not agree with germline; a read error may underlie this. This chain connects TRBV7-9 to TRBJ2-5, with 7 bases lining up with TRBD2. Germline-derived CDR1 and CDR2 are SEHNR and FQNEAQ (reference sequence). The CDR3 runs to 14 residues. This chain's CDR3 is CANSLGGGQETQYF. CDR3 nucleotide sequence: TGTGCCAACAGCTTAGGCGGGGGCCAAGAGACCCAGTACTTC.

The chain joins TRBV6-1 to TRBJ2-5, with D possibly TRBD2 on 6 matching bases. Per the germline V gene, CDR1 is MNHNS and CDR2 is SASEGT. V lost 2 bases, J lost 5 bases, and 21 bases lay in between. The CDR3 has 17 amino acids. The CDR3 bases are TGTGCCAGCAGTGAACTACCACGGGGGACTTACGGGGAGACCCAGTACTTC. Translated, it gives CASSELPRGTYGETQYF.

In its sample, this clonotype was seen a few times. The chain has TRBV6-5 and TRBJ1-1; the D is unclear. The CDR3 is 12 amino acids. Trimming removed 2 bases from V and 3 bases from J, with 4 bases in between. Per the germline V gene, CDR1 is MNHEY and CDR2 is SVGAGI. The CDR3 loop is CASSYQDTEAFF. The CDR3 nucleotides read TGTGCCAGCAGTTACCAGGACACTGAAGCTTTCTTT.

The V call is TRBV27, the J call TRBJ1-2; D remains unclear. The V gene's germline CDR1 is MNHEY and CDR2 SMNVEV (reference sequence). V was pared by 5 bases and J by 4 bases, with 14 bases between. This CDR3 comprises 14 residues. Written as DNA, the CDR3 is TGTGCCAGCAGTGCGAGGGCGTCCCGCTATGGCTACACCTTC. It specifies CASSARASRYGYTF.

The gene calls are TRBV7-9 and TRBJ1-5; 8 bases align to TRBD1. J lost 1 base, V lost 4 bases, and 3 bases had no gene match. This CDR3 region has 15 residues. Germline CDR1 and CDR2: SEHNR and FQNEAQ (reference sequence). CDR3 bases: TGTGCCAGCAGCTATCAGGGGGCGAGCAATCAGCCCCAGCATTTT. Amino acid sequence: CASSYQGASNQPQHF.

In the case of this clonotype: A read error may produce the germline difference seen at one junction end. The CDR3 sequence: CASSFGGNQPKHF. In DNA form, the CDR3 reads TGTGCCAGCAGTTTCGGGGGCAATCAGCCCAAGCATTTT. The chain has TRBV27 and TRBJ1-5; D perhaps matches TRBD1 (6 bases). CDR1 is MNHEY and CDR2 is SMNVEV in the germline V gene (reference sequence). The CDR3 covers 13 residues.

This clonotype was seen ten or more times. The CDR3 protein is CASSSVGGVETQYF. CDR3 bases: TGTGCCAGCAGCTCAGTGGGGGGCGTGGAGACCCAGTACTTC. The V and J genes are TRBV7-2 and TRBJ2-5; perhaps D is TRBD1 or TRBD2 (6 bases each). Looked up from germline, CDR1 is SGHTA and CDR2 is FQGNSA. CDR3 length equals 14 residues. Trimming left V 4 bases short and J 5 bases short, with 14 bases between. Using reference TRBV7-2 and TRBJ2-5 for the parts outside the CDR3, the full variable domain is GAGVSQSPSNKVTEKGKDVELRCDPISGHTALYWYRQSLGQGLEFLIYFQGNSAPDKSGLPSDRFSAERTGGSVSTLTIQRTQQEDSAVYLCASSSVGGVETQYFGPGTRLLVL.

V gene TRBV6-1 combines with J gene TRBJ2-7; D remains unclear. With 4 bases removed from V and 6 bases from J, the gap between germline ends came to 13 bases. The germline V gene has CDR1 MNHNS and CDR2 SASEGT. There are 13 residues in the CDR3. Here the CDR3 DNA reads TGTGCCAGCAGTGCCTCGCGGAGACCCGAGCAGTACTTC. Encoded protein: CASSASRRPEQYF.

The chain combines TRBV7-6 with TRBJ2-7, with TRBD1 matching 7 bases. CDR1 and CDR2 (germline): SGHVS, FNYEAQ. The CDR3 is 14 residues long. The trim removed 5 bases at V and 0 bases at J, leaving 4 bases unmatched. CDR3 sequence: CASSPTGVSYEQYF. The CDR3 DNA reads TGTGCCAGCAGCCCCACAGGGGTCTCCTACGAGCAGTACTTC.

This clonotype was observed a few times. This sequence joins TRBV6-5 and TRBJ1-1; D not certain. The V gene's germline CDR1 is MNHEY and CDR2 SVGAGI. The CDR3 is 15 residues long. Trimming took off 3 bases at V and 1 base at J, with 12 bases between the two ends. CDR3 amino acids: CASSYFSERNTEAFF. The CDR3 bases are TGTGCCAGCAGTTATTTCTCCGAAAGGAACACTGAAGCTTTCTTT.

The chain uses TRBV6-5 and TRBJ2-3, with 11 bases identical to TRBD1. From germline, CDR1 is MNHEY and CDR2 SVGAGI. The CDR3 consists of 13 residues. V was pared by 10 bases and J by 5 bases, with 5 bases of the junction left unmatched. CDR3 nucleotides: TGTGCCACGGGACAGGGGGTGATAGATACGCAGTATTTT. Protein product: CATGQGVIDTQYF.

This clonotype has more than one count but fewer than ten. J is TRBJ1-6 and V is TRBV7-3; D is undetermined. Trimming pared 6 bases from V and 10 bases from J, leaving 13 bases between. The CDR3 is made up of 13 amino acids. Germline CDR1 is SGHTA and CDR2 is FQGTGA. CDR3 nucleotides: TGTGCCAGCAGTGACGAAACTGGGTCACCCCTCCACTTT. Translation gives CASSDETGSPLHF.

The chain has TRBV5-6 and TRBJ2-1; TRBD2 matches at 7 bases. J was trimmed by 13 bases and V by 4 bases; bases with no gene match: 8. Per germline, CDR1 SGHDT and CDR2 YYEEEE. The CDR3 consists of 12 residues. CDR3 residues: CASSVGGGGQFF. For the CDR3, the DNA is TGTGCCAGCAGCGTTGGGGGGGGGGGACAGTTCTTC. The full variable domain, with the rest looked up from reference TRBV5-6 and TRBJ2-1, is DAGVTQSPTHLIKTRGQQVTLRCSPKSGHDTVSWYQQALGQGPQFIFQYYEEEERQRGNFPDRFSGHQFPNYSSELNVNALLLGDSALYLCASSVGGGGQFFGPGTRLTVL.

This clonotype has only a few counts. The chain combines TRBV6-1 with TRBJ1-3; unclear D gene. This CDR3 has 16 residues. The V end was cut by 3 bases, the J end by 0 bases, with 12 bases between. The germline CDR1 and CDR2 sequences are MNHNS and SASEGT. Written as DNA, the CDR3 is TGTGCCAGCAGTGAGAGTTGGCCCCTCTCTGGAAACACCATATATTTT. Protein sequence: CASSESWPLSGNTIYF.

This clonotype occurred once. The CDR3 loop reads CASSIGGGPTDTQYF. The DNA for the CDR3 is TGTGCCAGTAGTATAGGCGGGGGGCCCACAGATACGCAGTATTTT. The chain couples TRBV19 to TRBJ2-3, with 8 nucleotides matching TRBD2. V dropped 1 base and J dropped 2; count of bases not matched to a gene: 2. The germline CDR1 and CDR2 sequences are LNHDA and SQIVND (reference sequence). The CDR3 is 15 residues long.

The chain joins TRBV9 to TRBJ2-3; 8 bases fit TRBD2. Germline values: CDR1 SGDLS, CDR2 YYNGEE. The CDR3 extends over 17 amino acids. J lost 0 bases, V lost 0 bases, and 6 bases had no gene match. CDR3 protein: CASSVGAGGPSTDTQYF. CDR3 in DNA: TGTGCCAGCAGCGTAGGGGCGGGGGGCCCTAGCACAGATACGCAGTATTTT.